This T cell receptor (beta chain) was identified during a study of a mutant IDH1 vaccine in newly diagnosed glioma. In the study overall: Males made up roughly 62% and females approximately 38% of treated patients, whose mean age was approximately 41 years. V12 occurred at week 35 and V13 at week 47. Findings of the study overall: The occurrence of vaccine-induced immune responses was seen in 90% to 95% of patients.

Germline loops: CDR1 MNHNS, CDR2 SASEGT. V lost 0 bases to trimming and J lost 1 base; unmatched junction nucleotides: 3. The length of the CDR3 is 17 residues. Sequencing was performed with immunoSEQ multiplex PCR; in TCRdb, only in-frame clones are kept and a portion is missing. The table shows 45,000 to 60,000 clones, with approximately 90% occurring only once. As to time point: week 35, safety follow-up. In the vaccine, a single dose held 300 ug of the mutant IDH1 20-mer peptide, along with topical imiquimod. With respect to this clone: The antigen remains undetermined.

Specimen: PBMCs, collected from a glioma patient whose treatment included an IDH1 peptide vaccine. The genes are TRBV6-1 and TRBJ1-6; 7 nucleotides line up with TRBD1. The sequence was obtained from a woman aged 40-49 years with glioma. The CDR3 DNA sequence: TGTGCCAGCAGTGAAGCGGTACAGGGGTCCTATAATTCACCCCTCCACTTT. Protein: CASSEAVQGSYNSPLHF.